Sequencing of this TCR beta chain was carried out in a study of response to subunit inactivated influenza vaccine. Study observations and caveats: With each seasonal influenza vaccination, the authors suggested, few new T cells are recruited.

Germline V lookup: CDR1 KGHSH, CDR2 LQKENI. The CDR3 is 18 residues long. The V gene lost 1 base and the J gene lost 0 bases, with 17 bases spanning the gap. Ten or more counts support this clonotype. Its antigen is unidentified. Using its own MiXCR run on the RT-PCR reads, TCRdb lists one record per CDR3 protein. The sample contains under 800,000 distinct CDR3 sequences, around 13% of which appear only once. Here the sequenced sample was PBMCs from blood, taken 14 days before vaccination. The J gene is TRBJ2-3, the V gene TRBV18; TRBD2 is a possible D gene (5 bases). The source is a man aged 45-60 years who received an inactivated influenza vaccine. The CDR3 loop is CASSPLWAAGGSTDTQYF. CDR3 in DNA: TGTGCCAGCTCACCACTCTGGGCGGCCGGAGGTAGCACAGATACGCAGTATTTT.